This entry features one TCR beta chain sequence. This sample is part of a study of cytomegalovirus exposure and HLA in healthy donors. Germline assignment: CDR1 SGDLS and CDR2 YYNGEE. Between the trimmed V and J ends, which lost 3 bases and 2 bases, there was a span of 14 bases. This CDR3 is built from 15 residues. 13 Jbeta primers and 60 Vbeta primers were used for the PCR. Clones were sequenced by immunoSEQ multiplex PCR, and TCRdb holds only the in-frame ones, with some missing. The sample lists 65,000 to 90,000 clones; roughly 77% were seen once. The chain uses TRBV9 and TRBJ2-5; D is perhaps TRBD2 (5 bases). The origin of this receptor is a man in his 60s in good health and CMV-seronegative. The sample taken for sequencing was PBMCs. The CDR3 loop reads CASSAPGSSQETQYF. As DNA, the CDR3 is TGTGCCAGCAGCGCCCCGGGGAGCAGTCAAGAGACCCAGTACTTC.